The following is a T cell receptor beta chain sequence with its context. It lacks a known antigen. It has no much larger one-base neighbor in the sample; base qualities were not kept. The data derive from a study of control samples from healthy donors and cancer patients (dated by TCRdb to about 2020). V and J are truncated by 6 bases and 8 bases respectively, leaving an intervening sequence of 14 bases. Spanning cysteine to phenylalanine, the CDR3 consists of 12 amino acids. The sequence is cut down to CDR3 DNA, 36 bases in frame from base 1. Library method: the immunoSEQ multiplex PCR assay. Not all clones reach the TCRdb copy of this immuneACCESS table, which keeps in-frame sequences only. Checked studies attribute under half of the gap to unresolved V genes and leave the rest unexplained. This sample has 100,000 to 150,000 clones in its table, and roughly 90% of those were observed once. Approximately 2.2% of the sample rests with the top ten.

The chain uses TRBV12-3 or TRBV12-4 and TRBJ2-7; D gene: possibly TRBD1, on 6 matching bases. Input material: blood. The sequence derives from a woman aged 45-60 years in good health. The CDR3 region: CASSPTGTKQYF. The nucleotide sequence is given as TGTGCCAGCAGCCCTACAGGGACAAAGCAGTACTTC.